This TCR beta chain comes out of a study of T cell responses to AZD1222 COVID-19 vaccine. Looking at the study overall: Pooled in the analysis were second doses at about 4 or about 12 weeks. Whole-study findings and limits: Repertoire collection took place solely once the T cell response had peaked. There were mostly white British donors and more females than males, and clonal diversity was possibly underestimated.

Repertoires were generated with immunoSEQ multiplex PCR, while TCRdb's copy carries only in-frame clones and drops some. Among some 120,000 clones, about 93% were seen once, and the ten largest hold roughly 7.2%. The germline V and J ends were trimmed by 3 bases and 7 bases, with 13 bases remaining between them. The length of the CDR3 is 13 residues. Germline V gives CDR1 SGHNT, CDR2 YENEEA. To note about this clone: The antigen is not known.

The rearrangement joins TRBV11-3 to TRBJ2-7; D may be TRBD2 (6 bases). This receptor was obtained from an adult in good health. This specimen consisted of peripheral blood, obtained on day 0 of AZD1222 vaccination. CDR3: CASSFGGAQEQYF. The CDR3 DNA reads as TGTGCCAGCAGCTTCGGCGGGGCGCAAGAGCAGTACTTC.